These 25 T cell receptor beta chains originate from one sample sequenced in a study of cytomegalovirus exposure and HLA in healthy donors. The PCR ran on 60 Vbeta and 13 Jbeta primers. The table came from immunoSEQ multiplex PCR; TCRdb's copy has only in-frame clones and leaves some out. This sample has tens of thousands of clones, with 73% found just once. Sample: PBMCs. Receptor source: a man in his fifties or sixties in good health and CMV-seronegative.

This CDR3 is CASSLSAGGFTYNEQFF. The CDR3 DNA sequence: TGCGCCAGCAGCTTGTCGGCGGGGGGCTTTACCTACAATGAGCAGTTCTTC. V and J are TRBV5-1 and TRBJ2-1, with 8 bases lining up with TRBD2. The CDR3 loop spans 17 amino acids. V shed 1 base and J 2 bases; nucleotides not matched to a gene: 8. The V gene's germline CDR1 is SGHRS and CDR2 YFSETQ.

The chain joins TRBV6-6 to TRBJ2-5; D is perhaps TRBD2 (7 bases). V lost 0 bases and J 4 bases, leaving 15 bases between the germline ends. This CDR3 has 16 residues. Germline CDR1 reads MNHNY; CDR2 reads SVGAGI (reference sequence). CDR3 sequence (DNA): TGTGCCAGCAGTTACTCGAGTGGGGGGGCCGGAGAGACCCAGTACTTC. Protein product: CASSYSSGGAGETQYF.

This clone was counted between two and nine times. The chain recombines TRBV29-1 with TRBJ1-2; TRBD1 agrees at 9 bases. The V and J ends lost 4 bases and 3 bases, in that order; junction bases with no gene match: 15. CDR1 SQVTM and CDR2 ANQGSEA come from the germline V gene. The CDR3 extends over 17 amino acids. CDR3: CSVGGGLDRGRDYGYTF. The CDR3 DNA reads as TGCAGCGTTGGTGGGGGCTTGGACAGGGGACGGGACTATGGCTACACCTTC.

This chain joins TRBV5-1 and TRBJ1-1; 9 nucleotides line up with TRBD1. Germline CDR1 and CDR2: SGHRS and YFSETQ. Trimming at V came to 3 bases and at J to 3 bases, leaving 3 bases not matched to a gene. The CDR3 contains 14 residues. The CDR3 sequence: CASSSDRGYTEAFF. The CDR3 DNA reads TGCGCCAGCAGCTCGGACAGGGGTTACACTGAAGCTTTCTTT.

V and J are TRBV6-1 and TRBJ2-5, with 8 bases identical to TRBD1. The V gene's germline CDR1 is MNHNS and CDR2 SASEGT. The CDR3 loop spans 13 amino acids. V shed 5 bases, J shed 5 bases, and the junction held 4 bases outside the gene matches. CDR3 residues: CASSSRGPETQYF. Here the CDR3 DNA reads TGTGCCAGCAGTTCCAGGGGGCCCGAGACCCAGTACTTC.

The chain links TRBV5-6 to TRBJ1-2; the D gene is possibly TRBD1 (6 bases). V was cut by 6 bases and J by 2 bases, with 17 bases left in between. Germline V gene data show CDR1 as SGHDT and CDR2 as YYEEEE. The CDR3 has 15 amino acids. The CDR3 here is CASTFDEGVNYGYTF. CDR3 DNA: TGTGCCAGCACCTTTGATGAGGGGGTGAACTATGGCTACACCTTC.

J is TRBJ2-7 and V is TRBV5-4, with D uncertain. The CDR3 runs to 9 residues. The V gene's germline CDR1 is SGHNT and CDR2 YYREEE (reference sequence). V lost 6 bases, J lost 6 bases, and 4 bases lay in between. CDR3 loop: CASTIEQYF. CDR3 sequence (DNA): TGTGCCAGCACCATCGAGCAGTACTTC.

The chain uses TRBV19 and TRBJ2-7; D perhaps matches TRBD2 (7 bases). The germline gives CDR1 LNHDA, CDR2 SQIVND (reference sequence). The CDR3 spans 15 residues. Trimming shortened V by 5 bases and J by 3 bases, and 17 bases separated the two germline ends. The CDR3 DNA reads as TGTGCCAGTAGTTACGAGGGGGGGCAGAGCTACGAGCAGTACTTC. It encodes CASSYEGGQSYEQYF.

Comment on this clone: One junction end disagrees with the germline gene, perhaps due to a read error. The chain couples TRBV18 to TRBJ2-5, with 12 nucleotides matching TRBD2. This CDR3 contains 16 residues. Germline V CDR1 and CDR2: KGHSH, LQKENI. For the CDR3, the DNA is TGTGCCAGCTCTCCACGACTAGCGGGGGCCGGGGAGACCCAGTACTTC. Translation gives CASSPRLAGAGETQYF.

The chain uses TRBV2 and TRBJ2-5, with 7 positions matching TRBD1. TRBJ2-7 explains the end of the DNA better; the J call may be wrong. From germline, CDR1 is SNHLY and CDR2 FYNNEI. CDR3 length: 14 amino acids. The CDR3, as DNA: TGTGCCAGCAATCCGACAGGGATCTCCTACGAGCAGTACTTC. Residues: CASNPTGISYEQYF.

V gene TRBV2 combines with J gene TRBJ2-5; 11 nucleotides line up with TRBD1. V trimming: 5 bases; J trimming: 4 bases; junction bases outside the gene matches: 9. In germline, CDR1 is SNHLY, CDR2 FYNNEI. The CDR3 consists of 16 residues. As DNA, the CDR3 is TGTGCCAGCAGTCCGGACAGGGGGCGCGTGGGAGAGACCCAGTACTTC. It codes for CASSPDRGRVGETQYF. The complete variable domain, with remaining parts taken from reference TRBV2 and TRBJ2-5, reads EPEVTQTPSHQVTQMGQEVILRCVPISNHLYFYWYRQILGQKVEFLVSFYNNEISEKSEIFDDQFSVERPDGSNFTLKIRSTKLEDSAMYFCASSPDRGRVGETQYFGPGTRLLVL.

V is TRBV5-5 and J is TRBJ1-4, with unresolved D. The length of the CDR3 is 14 residues. Trimming took off 0 bases at V and 8 bases at J, with 11 bases between the two ends. Germline V gene data show CDR1 as SGHKS and CDR2 as YYEKEE (reference sequence). The CDR3 is CASSLAAYGEKLFF. Written as DNA, the CDR3 is TGTGCCAGCAGCTTGGCAGCGTACGGGGAAAAACTGTTTTTT.

This clone has only a few counts. J is TRBJ2-7 and V is TRBV25-1; a weak D match, TRBD1 (5 bases). CDR1 and CDR2 (germline): MGHDK, SYGVNS. The V end lost 2 bases, the J end lost 0 bases, and 11 bases lay between the germline ends. The CDR3 has 15 amino acids. In DNA form, the CDR3 reads TGTGCCAGCAGTGAAAAGACAGAGATCTCCTACGAGCAGTACTTC. Protein: CASSEKTEISYEQYF.

The rearrangement joins TRBV9 to TRBJ2-7; D perhaps matches TRBD2 (6 bases). The CDR3 sequence is 19 residues long. Trimming stripped 4 bases from V and 0 bases from J, with 26 bases between. Germline V gene sequence: CDR1 SGDLS, CDR2 YYNGEE. The CDR3 DNA reads TGTGCCAGCAGCAATCCGCAGGGAAGGAGGGATGGGAGCTCCTACGAGCAGTACTTC. Protein: CASSNPQGRRDGSSYEQYF.

V and J are TRBV9 and TRBJ2-3; 7 bases agree with TRBD2. V lost 2 bases and J lost 2; bases outside the gene matches: 5. The CDR3 totals 15 residues. The V gene's germline CDR1 is SGDLS and CDR2 YYNGEE. Here the CDR3 reads CASSVTSATTDTQYF. CDR3 nucleotides: TGTGCCAGCAGCGTCACTAGCGCAACCACAGATACGCAGTATTTT. Looking up the rest from reference TRBV9 and TRBJ2-3 gives the full variable domain: DSGVTQTPKHLITATGQRVTLRCSPRSGDLSVYWYQQSLDQGLQFLIQYYNGEERAKGNILERFSAQQFPDLHSELNLSSLELGDSALYFCASSVTSATTDTQYFGPGTRLTVL.

The chain is built from TRBV2 and TRBJ2-2; 14 positions agree with TRBD2. CDR1 is SNHLY and CDR2 is FYNNEI in the germline V gene. J gave up 6 bases and V 5 bases, and 5 bases lay outside the gene matches. CDR3 size: 16 residues. CDR3 residues: CASSRLAGGVSGELFF. DNA of the CDR3: TGTGCCAGCAGTAGACTAGCGGGGGGGGTATCCGGGGAGCTGTTTTTT. The full variable domain, rest sourced from reference TRBV2 and TRBJ2-2, is EPEVTQTPSHQVTQMGQEVILRCVPISNHLYFYWYRQILGQKVEFLVSFYNNEISEKSEIFDDQFSVERPDGSNFTLKIRSTKLEDSAMYFCASSRLAGGVSGELFFGEGSRLTVL.

The chain uses TRBV2 and TRBJ1-1; possible D gene TRBD1, 6 bases. There are 12 residues in the CDR3. Germline CDR1 and CDR2: SNHLY and FYNNEI. The V gene lost 7 bases and the J gene lost 4 bases, with 10 bases spanning the gap. The CDR3 sequence: CASIQGFTEAFF. For the CDR3, the DNA is TGTGCCAGCATTCAGGGGTTCACTGAAGCTTTCTTT.

This clone showed up just once. The rearrangement joins TRBV7-9 to TRBJ1-6; 7 bases are a match to TRBD1. Germline V CDR1 and CDR2: SEHNR, FQNEAQ (reference sequence). Unmatched junction bases numbered 6, after V lost 5 bases and J lost 8 bases. The CDR3 has 14 amino acids. The CDR3 loop is CASSPRTGDSPLHF. The CDR3 bases are TGTGCCAGCAGCCCACGCACAGGGGATTCACCCCTCCACTTT.

This clone occurred a few times. The CDR3 sequence is CAISDPGTVSYEQYF. Written as DNA, the CDR3 is TGTGCCATCAGTGACCCCGGGACAGTTTCCTACGAGCAGTACTTC. The V call is TRBV10-3, the J call TRBJ2-7; 7 nucleotides line up with TRBD1. The germline V gene encodes CDR1 ENHRY and CDR2 SYGVKD. Unmatched junction bases numbered 6, after V lost 3 bases and J lost 1 base. This CDR3 has 15 residues.

This clone was observed a few times. This chain connects TRBV6-1 to TRBJ1-4; possible D gene TRBD1, 6 bases. The CDR3 covers 15 residues. The germline V gene encodes CDR1 MNHNS and CDR2 SASEGT. V was shortened by 2 bases and J by 5 bases, with 12 bases between the two germline ends. Written as DNA, the CDR3 is TGTGCCAGCAGTGAAAACAGGGTCCGGAATGAAAAACTGTTTTTT. This translates into CASSENRVRNEKLFF.

This clone has only a few counts. The rearrangement links TRBV2 to TRBJ2-7; perhaps TRBD1 as D (5 bases). CDR3 length: 13 amino acids. V lost 4 bases to trimming and J lost 5 bases, with 12 bases between them. Germline V gene data show CDR1 as SNHLY and CDR2 as FYNNEI. CDR3 loop: CASSAEGVNEQYF. CDR3 nucleotides: TGTGCCAGCAGTGCGGAAGGGGTCAACGAGCAGTACTTC.

CDR3 region: CASSIGTQANYGYTF. Written as DNA, the CDR3 is TGCGCCAGCAGCATCGGGACACAAGCTAACTATGGCTACACCTTC. The rearrangement joins TRBV5-1 to TRBJ1-2; D is perhaps TRBD1 (6 bases). The germline CDR1 and CDR2 sequences are SGHRS and YFSETQ. Trimming took off 4 bases at V and 0 bases at J, with 13 bases between the two ends. CDR3 size: 15 residues.

The rearrangement links TRBV15 to TRBJ1-1, with D maybe TRBD1 (5 bases). Trimming took 0 bases from V and 2 from J, leaving 10 bases between them. This CDR3 region has 15 residues. Germline-derived CDR1 and CDR2 are LNHNV and YYDKDF (reference sequence). DNA of the CDR3: TGTGCCACCAGCAGAGAGCAGACAGCCAACACTGAAGCTTTCTTT. Its protein is CATSREQTANTEAFF.

This chain joins TRBV28 and TRBJ2-7, with D unresolved. Germline V gene lookup returns CDR1 MDHEN and CDR2 SYDVKM. This CDR3 contains 11 residues. Trimming removed 3 bases from V and 4 bases from J, with 4 bases in between. The CDR3 DNA reads as TGTGCCAGCAGTTTTCGTTACGAGCAGTACTTC. Its translation: CASSFRYEQYF.

The table lists this clone with a count of one. The chain uses TRBV7-9 and TRBJ1-1; unclear D gene. Per germline, CDR1 SEHNR and CDR2 FQNEAQ (reference sequence). The length of the CDR3 is 18 residues. V was cut by 2 bases and J by 3 bases, with 22 bases left in between. In nucleotides, the CDR3 is TGTGCCAGCAGCTTAACTCAGAGTCTCCGGGGAACCTACACTGAAGCTTTCTTT. It yields the protein CASSLTQSLRGTYTEAFF.